This record concerns one T cell receptor beta chain sequence. Its antigen is not identified. These data are taken from a study of blood T cells in healthy people across ages. Broader study findings: A strong correlation was found between TCR beta diversity and the percentage of naive T cells. Significant beta diversity loss was already apparent by age approximately 42, declining roughly linearly. No conclusive comparison of naive versus antigen-experienced cells was possible with unsorted PBMCs. Diversity was estimated from one million T cells, and these estimates were considered underestimates.

Primed by a sample-barcoded 5' primer and a J-beta primer mix, a second PCR proceeded for roughly 7 to 12 cycles. TCRdb analysed the 5' RACE reads with MiXCR anew, one entry per CDR3 protein. The table has approximately 690,000 distinct CDR3 sequences, 45% to 65% seen once; the top ten hold around 37%. The CDR3 extends over 14 amino acids. Losses at the gene ends were 5 bases for V and 6 bases for J; bases not matched to a gene: 6. Per the germline V gene, CDR1 is SEHNR and CDR2 is FQNEAQ (reference sequence). V and J are TRBV7-9 and TRBJ2-3; TRBD1 agrees at 9 bases. The sequence was obtained from a man aged 55 to 70 in good health. Sequenced material: blood. The CDR3 reads CASSRDRGWDTQYF. The DNA for the CDR3 is TGTGCCAGCAGCCGCGACAGGGGGTGGGATACGCAGTATTTT.